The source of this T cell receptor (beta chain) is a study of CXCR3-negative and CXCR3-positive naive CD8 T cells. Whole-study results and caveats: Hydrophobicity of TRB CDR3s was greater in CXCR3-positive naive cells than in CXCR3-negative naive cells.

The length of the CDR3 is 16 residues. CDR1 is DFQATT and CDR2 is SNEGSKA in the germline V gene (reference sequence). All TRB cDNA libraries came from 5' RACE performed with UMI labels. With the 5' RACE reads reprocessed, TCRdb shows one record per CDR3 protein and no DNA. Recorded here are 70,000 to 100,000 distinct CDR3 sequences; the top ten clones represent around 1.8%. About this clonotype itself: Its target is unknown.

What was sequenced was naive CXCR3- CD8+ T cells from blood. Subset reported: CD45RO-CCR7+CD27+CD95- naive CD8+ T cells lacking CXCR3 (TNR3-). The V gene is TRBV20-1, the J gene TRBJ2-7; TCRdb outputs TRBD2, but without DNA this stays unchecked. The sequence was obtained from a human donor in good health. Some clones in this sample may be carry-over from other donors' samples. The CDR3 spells CSAQRLAGAPPYEQYF.